Listed below are T cell receptor beta chains from one sample, sequenced in a study of shared clonotypes between healthy human individuals. Sequencing used immunoSEQ multiplex PCR; TCRdb keeps in-frame clones, though not all of them. The sample yields about 820,000 clones, about 91% seen once. Sequencing was carried out using naive CD8+ T cells sorted from blood. The receptors originated from a man aged 25 to 40 in good health. The CDR3 runs from the conserved cysteine through the conserved F or W. Fields, in order: CDR3 DNA, CDR3 protein, D gene, J gene, V gene, clone size. A D gene is named only where the DNA matches it firmly. Some rows mark clone size as missing; the rest say once, few, many or name a class of expanded clone.

DNA: TGTGCCAGCAACAAACCCGGGACAGGGAGGGAGCAGTTCTTC
CDR3: CASNKPGTGREQFF
D: TRBD1
J: TRBJ2-1
V: TRBV28
size: once

DNA: TGTGCCAGCAGTCCGACCAAAAACATTCAGTACTTC
CDR3: CASSPTKNIQYF
D: .
J: TRBJ2-4
V: TRBV27
size: .

DNA: TGTGCCAGCAGAGGCGGGCAGGGTGGTACAGATACGCAGTATTTT
CDR3: CASRGGQGGTDTQYF
D: .
J: TRBJ2-3
V: TRBV11-2
size: .

DNA: TGTGCCACCAGGGAAGGCAGGGAGCTGTTTTTT
CDR3: CATREGRELFF
D: .
J: TRBJ2-2
V: TRBV15
size: once

DNA: TGCAGCGTTGTGCCAGCGGGAGAACCCTACGAGCAGTACTTC
CDR3: CSVVPAGEPYEQYF
D: TRBD2
J: TRBJ2-7
V: TRBV29-1
size: .

DNA: TGTGCCAGTCAGACTCCGGGAGAGACGAACACCGGGGAGCTGTTTTTT
CDR3: CASQTPGETNTGELFF
D: .
J: TRBJ2-2
V: TRBV18
size: .

DNA: TGTGCCAGCAGCTTAGGAAGGACAGGGGAGTCCTACGAGCAGTACTTC
CDR3: CASSLGRTGESYEQYF
D: TRBD1
J: TRBJ2-7
V: TRBV7-9
size: .

DNA: TGTGCCACCAGCTTGACTCATAGCAATCAGCCCCAGCATTTT
CDR3: CATSLTHSNQPQHF
D: .
J: TRBJ1-5
V: TRBV15
size: once

DNA: TGCGCCAGCAGCGTGGGACCGGGACATAACTACGAGCAGTACTTC
CDR3: CASSVGPGHNYEQYF
D: .
J: TRBJ2-7
V: TRBV5-1
size: .

DNA: TGTGCCAGCAGCCCAATCTTGACGTGGGGAGGTTACTACGAGCAGTACTTC
CDR3: CASSPILTWGGYYEQYF
D: .
J: TRBJ2-7
V: TRBV7-2
size: .

DNA: TGTGCCAGCAGTCCCCGGGACAGCTCCTACGAGCAGTACTTC
CDR3: CASSPRDSSYEQYF
D: TRBD1
J: TRBJ2-7
V: TRBV28
size: .

DNA: TGTGCCAGCAGTGCCTGGACAGGGAATGGCTACACCTTC
CDR3: CASSAWTGNGYTF
D: TRBD1
J: TRBJ1-2
V: TRBV6-1
size: .

DNA: TGTGCCAGCAGTCTAGGCCAGGGAATTGGCGAGCAGTACTTC
CDR3: CASSLGQGIGEQYF
D: .
J: TRBJ2-7
V: TRBV27
size: .

DNA: TGCGCCAGCAGCCAAGGGCCGGGGATTAACAATGAGCAGTTCTTC
CDR3: CASSQGPGINNEQFF
D: .
J: TRBJ2-1
V: TRBV4-1
size: once

DNA: TGTGCCAGCAGCTTAGGGACTAGCGGGGCCTACAATGAGCAGTTCTTC
CDR3: CASSLGTSGAYNEQFF
D: TRBD2
J: TRBJ2-1
V: TRBV7-2
size: .

DNA: TGTGCCAGCAGCTCGACAGGGTTTGAAGCTTTCTTT
CDR3: CASSSTGFEAFF
D: TRBD1
J: TRBJ1-1
V: TRBV7-9
size: .